This T cell receptor (beta chain) came from a study of cytomegalovirus exposure and HLA in healthy donors. It was with 60 Vbeta and 13 Jbeta primers that the PCR ran. Generated by immunoSEQ multiplex PCR, the TCRdb table keeps only in-frame clones and is missing some. This table holds tens of thousands of clones, approximately 78% found once. The CDR3 loop spans 13 amino acids. Per germline, CDR1 KGHSH and CDR2 LQKENI. The V and J ends lost 3 bases and 6 bases respectively, with 9 bases between them. This chain joins TRBV18 and TRBJ2-1; a possible D gene is TRBD2 (5 bases). Sequencing was done on a sample of PBMCs. This TCR came from a woman in her 30s in good health and CMV-seronegative. The CDR3 loop is CASSPPGINEQFF. CDR3 bases: TGTGCCAGCTCACCCCCGGGGATCAATGAGCAGTTCTTC. The full variable domain, with the rest looked up from reference TRBV18 and TRBJ2-1, is NAGVMQNPRHLVRRRGQEARLRCSPMKGHSHVYWYRQLPEEGLKFMVYLQKENIIDESGMPKERFSAEFPKEGPSILRIQQVVRGDSAAYFCASSPPGINEQFFGPGTRLTVL.